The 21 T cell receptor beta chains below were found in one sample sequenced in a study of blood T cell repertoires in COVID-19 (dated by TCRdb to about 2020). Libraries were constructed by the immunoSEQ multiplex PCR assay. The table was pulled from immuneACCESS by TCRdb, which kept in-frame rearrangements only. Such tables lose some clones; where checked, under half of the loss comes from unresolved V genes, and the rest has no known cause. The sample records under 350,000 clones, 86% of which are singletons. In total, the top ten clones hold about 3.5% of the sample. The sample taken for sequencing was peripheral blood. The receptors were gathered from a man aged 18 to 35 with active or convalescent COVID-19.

The CDR3 loop is CASSPQSGQIGYTF. DNA of the CDR3: TGTGCCAGCAGCCCCCAGTCGGGACAAATTGGCTACACCTTC. This rearrangement joins TRBV7-2 to TRBJ1-2; perhaps TRBD1 as D (6 bases). The CDR3 has 14 residues. The V end was cut by 5 bases, the J end by 7 bases, with 17 bases between. In germline, CDR1 is SGHTA, CDR2 FQGNSA.

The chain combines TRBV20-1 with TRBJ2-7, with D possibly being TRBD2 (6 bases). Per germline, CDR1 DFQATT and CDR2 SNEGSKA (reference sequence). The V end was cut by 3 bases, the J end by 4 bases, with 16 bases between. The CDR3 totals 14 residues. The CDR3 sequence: CSASFRELPYEQYF. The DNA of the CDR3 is TGCAGTGCTAGTTTCCGGGAGCTCCCTTACGAGCAGTACTTC.

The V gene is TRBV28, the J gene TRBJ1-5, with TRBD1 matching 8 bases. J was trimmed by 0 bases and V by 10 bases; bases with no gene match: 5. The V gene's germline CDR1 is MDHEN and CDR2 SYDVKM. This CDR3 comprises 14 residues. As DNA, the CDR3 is TGTGCCACCCGGGACAGGCTTAGCAATCAGCCCCAGCATTTT. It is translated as CATRDRLSNQPQHF.

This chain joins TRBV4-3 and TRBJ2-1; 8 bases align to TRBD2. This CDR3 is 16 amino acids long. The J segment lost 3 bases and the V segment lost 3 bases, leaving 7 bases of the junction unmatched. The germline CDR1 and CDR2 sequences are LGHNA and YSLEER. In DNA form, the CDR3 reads TGCGCCAGCAGCCAGGGACGGGGGGGTGGCTACAATGAGCAGTTCTTC. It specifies CASSQGRGGGYNEQFF.

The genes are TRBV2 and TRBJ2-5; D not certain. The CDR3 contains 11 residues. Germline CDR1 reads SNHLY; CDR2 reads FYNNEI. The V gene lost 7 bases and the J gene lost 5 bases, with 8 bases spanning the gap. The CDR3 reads CASKVEETQYF. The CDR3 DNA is TGTGCCAGCAAAGTCGAGGAGACCCAGTACTTC.

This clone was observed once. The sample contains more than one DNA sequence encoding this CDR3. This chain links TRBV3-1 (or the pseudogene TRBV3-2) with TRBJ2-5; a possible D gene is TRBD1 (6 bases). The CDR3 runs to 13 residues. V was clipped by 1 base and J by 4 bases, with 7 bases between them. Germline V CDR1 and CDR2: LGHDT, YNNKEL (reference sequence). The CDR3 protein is CASSQGGGETQYF. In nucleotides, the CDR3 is TGTGCCAGCAGCCAAGGAGGGGGAGAGACCCAGTACTTC.

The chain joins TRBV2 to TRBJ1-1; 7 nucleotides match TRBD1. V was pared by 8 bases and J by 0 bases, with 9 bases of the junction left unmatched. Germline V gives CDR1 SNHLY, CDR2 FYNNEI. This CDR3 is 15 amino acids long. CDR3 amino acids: CASVERTGVNTEAFF. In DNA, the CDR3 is TGTGCCAGCGTTGAGAGGACAGGTGTGAACACTGAAGCTTTCTTT.

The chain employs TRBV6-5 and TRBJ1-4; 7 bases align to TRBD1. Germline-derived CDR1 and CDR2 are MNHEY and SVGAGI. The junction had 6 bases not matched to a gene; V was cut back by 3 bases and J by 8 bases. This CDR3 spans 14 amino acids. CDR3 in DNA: TGTGCCAGCAGTTATTCGACAGGGAGGGAAAAACTGTTTTTT. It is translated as CASSYSTGREKLFF.

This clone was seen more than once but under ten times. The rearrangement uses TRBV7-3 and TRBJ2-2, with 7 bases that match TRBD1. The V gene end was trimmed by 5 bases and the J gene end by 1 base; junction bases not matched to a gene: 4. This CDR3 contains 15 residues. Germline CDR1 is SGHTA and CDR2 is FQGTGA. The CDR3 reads CASSPRTGNTGELFF. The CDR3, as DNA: TGTGCCAGCAGCCCACGGACAGGGAACACCGGGGAGCTGTTTTTT.

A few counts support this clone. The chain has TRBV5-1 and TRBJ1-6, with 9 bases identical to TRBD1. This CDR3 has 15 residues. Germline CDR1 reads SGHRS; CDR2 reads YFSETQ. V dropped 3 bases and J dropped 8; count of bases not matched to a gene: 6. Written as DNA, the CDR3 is TGCGCCAGCAGCTCCACCGGGACAGGGTATTCACCCCTCCACTTT. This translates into CASSSTGTGYSPLHF.

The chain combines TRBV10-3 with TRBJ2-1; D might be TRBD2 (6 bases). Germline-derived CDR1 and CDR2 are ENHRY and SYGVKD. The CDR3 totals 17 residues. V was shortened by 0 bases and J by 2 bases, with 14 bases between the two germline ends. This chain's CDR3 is CAISESIGGGAYNEQFF. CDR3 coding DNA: TGTGCCATCAGTGAGTCGATAGGCGGAGGGGCCTACAATGAGCAGTTCTTC.

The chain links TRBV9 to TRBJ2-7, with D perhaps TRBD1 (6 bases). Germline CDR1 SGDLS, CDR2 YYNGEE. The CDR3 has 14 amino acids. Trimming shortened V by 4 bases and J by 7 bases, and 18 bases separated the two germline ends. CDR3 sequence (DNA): TGTGCCAGCAGCCTGGGACATCTCGGCGGGGAGCAGTACTTC. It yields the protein CASSLGHLGGEQYF.

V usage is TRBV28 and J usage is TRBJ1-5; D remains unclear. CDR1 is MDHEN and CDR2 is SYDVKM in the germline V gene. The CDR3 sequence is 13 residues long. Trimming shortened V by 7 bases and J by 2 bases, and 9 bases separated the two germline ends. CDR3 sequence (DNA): TGTGCCAGCACCCCCTTAGGCAATCAGCCCCAGCATTTT. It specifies CASTPLGNQPQHF. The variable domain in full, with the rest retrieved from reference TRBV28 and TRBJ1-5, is DVKVTQSSRYLVKRTGEKVFLECVQDMDHENMFWYRQDPGLGLRLIYFSYDVKMKEKGDIPEGYSVSREKKERFSLILESASTNQTSMYLCASTPLGNQPQHFGDGTRLSIL.

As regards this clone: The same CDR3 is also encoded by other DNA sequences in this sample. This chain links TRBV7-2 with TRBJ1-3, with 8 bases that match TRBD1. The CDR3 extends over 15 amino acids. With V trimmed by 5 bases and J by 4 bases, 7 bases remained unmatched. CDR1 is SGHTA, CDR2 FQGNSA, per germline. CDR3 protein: CASSLGQGSGNTIYF. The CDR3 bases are TGTGCCAGCAGCCTCGGACAGGGATCAGGAAACACCATATATTTT.

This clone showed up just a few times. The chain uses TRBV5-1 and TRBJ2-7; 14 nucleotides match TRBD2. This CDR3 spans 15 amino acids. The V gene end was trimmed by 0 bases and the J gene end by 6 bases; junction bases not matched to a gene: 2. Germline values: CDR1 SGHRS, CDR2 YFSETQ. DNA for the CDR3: TGCGCCAGCAGCTTGGCCGGGACTAGCGGGAGCGAGCAGTACTTC. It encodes CASSLAGTSGSEQYF.

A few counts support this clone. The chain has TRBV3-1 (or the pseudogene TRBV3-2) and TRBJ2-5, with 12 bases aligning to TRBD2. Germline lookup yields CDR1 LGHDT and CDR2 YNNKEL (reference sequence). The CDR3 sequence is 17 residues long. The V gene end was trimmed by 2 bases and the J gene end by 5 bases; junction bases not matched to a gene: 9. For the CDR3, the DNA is TGTGCCAGCAGCCAATTGCCTAGCGGGGGGGGATCGGAGACCCAGTACTTC. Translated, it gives CASSQLPSGGGSETQYF.

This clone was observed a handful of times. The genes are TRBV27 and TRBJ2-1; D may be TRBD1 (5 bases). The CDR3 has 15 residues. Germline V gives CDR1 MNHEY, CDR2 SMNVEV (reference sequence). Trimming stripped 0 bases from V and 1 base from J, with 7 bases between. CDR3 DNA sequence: TGTGCCAGCAGTTTATCTCAGGGTTCCTACAATGAGCAGTTCTTC. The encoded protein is CASSLSQGSYNEQFF.

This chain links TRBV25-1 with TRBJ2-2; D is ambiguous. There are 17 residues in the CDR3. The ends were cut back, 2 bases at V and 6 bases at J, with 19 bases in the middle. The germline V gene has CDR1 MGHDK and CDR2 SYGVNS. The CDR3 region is CASSEPTSGRWSGELFF. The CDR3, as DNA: TGTGCCAGCAGTGAACCAACCTCTGGCAGGTGGTCCGGGGAGCTGTTTTTT.

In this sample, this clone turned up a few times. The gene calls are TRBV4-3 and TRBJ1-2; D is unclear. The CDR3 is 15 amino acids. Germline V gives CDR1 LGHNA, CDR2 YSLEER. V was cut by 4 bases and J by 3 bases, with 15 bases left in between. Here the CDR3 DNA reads TGCGCCAGCAGCCCCCGACTACAGCTCTACTATGGCTACACCTTC. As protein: CASSPRLQLYYGYTF.

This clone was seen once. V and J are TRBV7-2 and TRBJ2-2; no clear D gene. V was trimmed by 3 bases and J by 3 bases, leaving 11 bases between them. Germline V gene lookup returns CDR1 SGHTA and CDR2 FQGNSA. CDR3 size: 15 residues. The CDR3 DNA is TGTGCCAGCAGCTTGGTCAGGCTCGACACCGGGGAGCTGTTTTTT. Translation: CASSLVRLDTGELFF. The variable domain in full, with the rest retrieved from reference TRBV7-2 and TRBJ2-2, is GAGVSQSPSNKVTEKGKDVELRCDPISGHTALYWYRQSLGQGLEFLIYFQGNSAPDKSGLPSDRFSAERTGGSVSTLTIQRTQQEDSAVYLCASSLVRLDTGELFFGEGSRLTVL.

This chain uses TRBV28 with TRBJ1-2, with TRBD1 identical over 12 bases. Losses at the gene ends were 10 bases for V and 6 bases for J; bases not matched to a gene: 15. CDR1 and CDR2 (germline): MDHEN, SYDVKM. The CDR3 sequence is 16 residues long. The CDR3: CATPKGDRGRGDGYTF. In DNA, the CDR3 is TGTGCCACCCCCAAGGGGGACAGGGGGCGCGGGGATGGCTACACCTTC.